The 21 T cell receptor beta chains below were found in one sample sequenced in a study of metastatic and nonmetastatic thyroid tumors. Through MiXCR, TCRdb re-clonotyped the PCR reads. The table records 25,000 to 35,000 clones, 10% to 12% of them present only once. Thyroid surgery had not been preceded by any treatment in any patient. What was sequenced was blood. Source of these receptors: a female donor with papillary thyroid cancer or a benign thyroid nodule (not recorded which). Some clones in this sample may be carry-over from other donors' samples.

In its sample, this clone was seen many times. CDR3 region: CASSYPPRAEAFF. CDR3 nucleotides: TGTGCCAGCAGTTACCCGCCCCGGGCTGAAGCTTTCTTT. The gene calls are TRBV6-2 or TRBV6-3 and TRBJ1-1; D not certain. The germline V gene has CDR1 MNHEY and CDR2 SVGEGT. This CDR3 comprises 13 residues. Between the trimmed V and J ends, which lost 2 bases and 6 bases, there was a span of 10 bases.

This clone was picked up many times. The chain couples TRBV27 to TRBJ2-3; no clear D gene. Germline CDR1 is MNHEY and CDR2 is SMNVEV (reference sequence). This CDR3 is built from 15 residues. The V gene lost 3 bases and the J gene lost 2 bases, with 12 bases spanning the gap. CDR3 nucleotide sequence: TGTGCCAGCAGTTTCTCGGCTCCGTACACAGATACGCAGTATTTT. It codes for CASSFSAPYTDTQYF.

This clone was recorded at least ten times. This chain uses TRBV6-4 with TRBJ2-4; no clear D gene. V was pared by 4 bases and J by 8 bases, with 12 bases between. The CDR3 loop spans 13 amino acids. CDR1 is MRHNA and CDR2 is SNTAGT in the germline V gene. CDR3 in DNA: TGTGCCAGCAGTGTAAGGCCCCTAGACATTCAGTACTTC. As protein: CASSVRPLDIQYF.

This clone appeared a few times. The chain uses TRBV20-1 and TRBJ1-5; TRBD1 might be the D (6 bases). CDR1 is DFQATT, CDR2 SNEGSKA, per germline (reference sequence). The CDR3 runs 14 residues. Trimming cost V 0 bases and J 9 bases, with 15 bases left between them. The CDR3 reads CSAREGGLDGPQHF. Written as DNA, the CDR3 is TGCAGTGCTAGAGAGGGGGGGCTGGATGGGCCCCAGCATTTT.

This clone was recorded at least ten times. The rearrangement uses TRBV5-1 and TRBJ2-1, with D unclear. V lost 1 base, J lost 6 bases, and 5 bases lay in between. Looked up from germline, CDR1 is SGHRS and CDR2 is YFSETQ. The CDR3 has 12 amino acids. This chain's CDR3 is CASSLTTNEQFF. The CDR3 bases are TGCGCCAGCAGCTTGACCACCAATGAGCAGTTCTTC.

This clone occurred many times. This chain connects TRBV2 to TRBJ1-1; tentatively, D is TRBD1 (5 bases). CDR3 length equals 15 residues. V was clipped by 2 bases and J by 7 bases, with 17 bases between them. CDR1 is SNHLY and CDR2 is FYNNEI in the germline V gene. CDR3 protein: CASSERWGHGYEAFF. The DNA of the CDR3 is TGTGCCAGCAGTGAAAGGTGGGGCCACGGCTATGAAGCTTTCTTT.

This chain links TRBV5-6 with TRBJ1-6, with D unclear. The CDR3 sequence is 13 residues long. The V gene's germline CDR1 is SGHDT and CDR2 YYEEEE. Trimming stripped 0 bases from V and 6 bases from J, with 4 bases between. The CDR3: CASSLAFNSPLHF. The CDR3 DNA reads TGTGCCAGCAGCTTGGCGTTTAATTCACCCCTCCACTTT.

This clone was counted many times. The same CDR3 arises from other DNA sequences in this sample as well. V is TRBV18 and J is TRBJ2-3; D not certain. The CDR3 covers 15 residues. CDR1 KGHSH and CDR2 LQKENI come from the germline V gene. Between the trimmed V and J ends, which lost 0 bases and 0 bases, there was a span of 7 bases. The CDR3 is CASSPPSSSTDTQYF. DNA for the CDR3: TGTGCCAGCTCACCACCTAGTTCTAGCACAGATACGCAGTATTTT.

This clone was seen at least ten times. This sample includes further DNA sequences coding for the same CDR3. The chain recombines TRBV7-9 with TRBJ2-1; D is ambiguous. V dropped 1 base and J dropped 8 bases, with 6 bases sitting between them. In germline, CDR1 is SEHNR, CDR2 FQNEAQ (reference sequence). The CDR3 runs 12 residues. Here the CDR3 DNA reads TGTGCCAGCAGCTTAGTCATCGATGAGCAGTTCTTC. It translates to CASSLVIDEQFF.

The CDR3, as DNA: TGTGCCAGTAGTCCTGACGGACAGGGAAACACCATATATTTT. Protein: CASSPDGQGNTIYF. This chain uses TRBV19 with TRBJ1-3, with a weak D call TRBD1 (6 bases). Per germline, CDR1 LNHDA and CDR2 SQIVND (reference sequence). The CDR3 is 14 amino acids. V was shortened by 5 bases and J by 4 bases, with 12 bases between the two germline ends.

This clone was seen ten or more times. V gene TRBV10-3 combines with J gene TRBJ1-3, with D unresolved. Germline V gene lookup returns CDR1 ENHRY and CDR2 SYGVKD. V lost 2 bases to trimming and J lost 8 bases, with 7 bases between them. The CDR3 runs 12 residues. CDR3 region: CAISEAGDTIYF. In DNA, the CDR3 is TGTGCCATCAGTGAGGCTGGGGACACCATATATTTT.

This clone was counted at least ten times. This chain joins TRBV7-2 and TRBJ2-5; 10 bases are shared with TRBD2. Germline trimming cut 5 bases from V and 4 bases from J; bases unmatched to any gene: 13. This CDR3 has 17 residues. The V gene's germline CDR1 is SGHTA and CDR2 FQGNSA. CDR3 loop: CASSRRQAGGPGETQYF. Here the CDR3 DNA reads TGTGCCAGCAGCCGGCGTCAAGCGGGAGGGCCGGGAGAGACCCAGTACTTC.

This clone was found many times. The J gene is TRBJ2-7, the V gene TRBV10-2; 9 nucleotides agree with TRBD2. V gave up 6 bases and J gave up 2 bases; unmatched junction bases: 5. This CDR3 region has 14 residues. Germline lookup yields CDR1 WSHSY and CDR2 SAAADI. CDR3 coding DNA: TGCGCCAGCAGCCTAGCGGGAAGCGCCTACGAGCAGTACTTC. It codes for CASSLAGSAYEQYF.

There are many counts of this clone. This chain links TRBV28 with TRBJ2-5, with 8 bases fitting TRBD1. V lost 5 bases to trimming and J lost 3 bases; unmatched junction nucleotides: 14. The germline CDR1 and CDR2 sequences are MDHEN and SYDVKM. The CDR3 totals 17 residues. The CDR3 spells CASSTQRTGLREETQYF. For the CDR3, the DNA is TGTGCCAGCAGTACCCAGAGGACAGGGTTGAGGGAAGAGACCCAGTACTTC.

This clone is classed as medium-sized. The chain carries TRBV6-5 and TRBJ1-6; D remains unclear. The germline V and J ends were trimmed by 2 bases and 6 bases, with 8 bases remaining between them. Per the germline V gene, CDR1 is MNHEY and CDR2 is SVGAGI. The CDR3 is 14 residues long. CDR3 nucleotides: TGTGCCAGCAGTTACAGGGCGGGTAATTCACCCCTCCACTTT. Translated, it gives CASSYRAGNSPLHF.

This clone has at least ten counts. V and J are TRBV20-1 and TRBJ2-1; TRBD2 matches 7 bases. The CDR3 is made up of 15 amino acids. Per the germline V gene, CDR1 is DFQATT and CDR2 is SNEGSKA (reference sequence). V lost 3 bases and J lost 2; bases outside the gene matches: 7. The CDR3 DNA sequence: TGCAGTGCTAGGGAGTTGCGGGGGACCTACAATGAGCAGTTCTTC. This sequence encodes CSARELRGTYNEQFF.

The rearrangement joins TRBV6-6 to TRBJ2-2, with TRBD2 matching over 10 bases. This CDR3 spans 17 amino acids. Germline CDR1 reads MNHNY; CDR2 reads SVGAGI (reference sequence). V shed 2 bases, J shed 3 bases, and the junction held 6 bases outside the gene matches. CDR3 DNA: TGTGCCAGCAGTTACGGAGCTAGCGGGAGATACACCGGGGAGCTGTTTTTT. Translated: CASSYGASGRYTGELFF.

This clone was detected many times. In DNA form, the CDR3 reads TGTGCCTGGAGTCGATCAGGGGCGGGGAACTATGGCTACACCTTC. Translating gives CAWSRSGAGNYGYTF. This sequence joins TRBV30 and TRBJ1-2; possible D gene TRBD1, 6 bases. The CDR3 runs to 15 residues. The germline V and J ends were trimmed by 2 bases and 2 bases, with 15 bases remaining between them. The germline V gene encodes CDR1 GTSNPN and CDR2 SVGIG (reference sequence).

This clone was seen more than once but under ten times. The V gene is TRBV19, the J gene TRBJ2-3; 10 bases agree with TRBD2. Germline V CDR1 and CDR2: LNHDA, SQIVND (reference sequence). The CDR3 totals 20 residues. Trimming took 1 base from V and 0 from J; bases not matched to a gene: 13. CDR3 sequence (DNA): TGTGCCAGTAGTATAGGAAACCCGCCCCGTAGCGGGAGGAGCACAGATACGCAGTATTTT. Its translation: CASSIGNPPRSGRSTDTQYF.

This clone has at least ten counts. This chain connects TRBV2 to TRBJ2-1, with 13 bases identical to TRBD2. After removal of 8 bases from V and 12 bases from J, the junction contained 7 bases not matched to a gene. Germline V gives CDR1 SNHLY, CDR2 FYNNEI. The CDR3 contains 13 residues. The CDR3 DNA sequence: TGTGCCAGCCGGACTAGCGGGAGAATCGGGCAGTTCTTC. As protein: CASRTSGRIGQFF. Variable domain in full (rest from reference TRBV2 and TRBJ2-1): EPEVTQTPSHQVTQMGQEVILRCVPISNHLYFYWYRQILGQKVEFLVSFYNNEISEKSEIFDDQFSVERPDGSNFTLKIRSTKLEDSAMYFCASRTSGRIGQFFGPGTRLTVL.

This clone has a handful of counts. Because the CDR3 is missing its conserved closing phenylalanine or tryptophan, this is likely a read error. This chain joins TRBV11-1 and TRBJ1-2, with a possible D match to TRBD1 (5 bases). The ends were cut back, 1 base at V and 3 bases at J, with 15 bases in the middle. Germline V lookup: CDR1 SGHAT, CDR2 FQDESV (reference sequence). This CDR3 is 16 amino acids long. The CDR3 loop is CASSLGPAGGDYGYTL. DNA of the CDR3: TGTGCCAGCAGCTTAGGCCCCGCGGGGGGGGACTATGGCTACACCCTC.